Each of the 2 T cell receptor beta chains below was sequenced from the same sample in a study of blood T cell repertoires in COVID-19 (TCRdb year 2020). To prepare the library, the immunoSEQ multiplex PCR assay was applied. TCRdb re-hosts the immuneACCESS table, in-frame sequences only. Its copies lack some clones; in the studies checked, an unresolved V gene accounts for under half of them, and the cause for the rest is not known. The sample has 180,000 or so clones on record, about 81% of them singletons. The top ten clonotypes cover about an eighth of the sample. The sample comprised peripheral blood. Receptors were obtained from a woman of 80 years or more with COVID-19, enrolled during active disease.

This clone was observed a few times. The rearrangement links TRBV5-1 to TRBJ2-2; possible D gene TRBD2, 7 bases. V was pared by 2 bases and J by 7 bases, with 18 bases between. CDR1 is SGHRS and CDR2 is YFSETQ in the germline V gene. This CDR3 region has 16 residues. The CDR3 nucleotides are TGCGCCAGCAGCTTACGGTCGGGGGGCCCGGGCGGGGAGCTGTTTTTT. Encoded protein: CASSLRSGGPGGELFF.

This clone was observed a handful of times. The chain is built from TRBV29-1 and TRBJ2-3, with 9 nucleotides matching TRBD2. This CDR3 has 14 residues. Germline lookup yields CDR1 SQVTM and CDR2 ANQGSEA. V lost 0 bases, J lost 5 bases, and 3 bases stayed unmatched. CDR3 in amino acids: CSVEEGLAGDTQYF. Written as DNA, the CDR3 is TGCAGCGTTGAAGAGGGACTAGCAGGAGATACGCAGTATTTT.